What follows are 13 T cell receptor beta chains derived from one specimen sequenced in a study of PD-1 blockade in classical Hodgkin lymphoma. TCRdb keeps only in-frame clones here, not all; method: immunoSEQ multiplex PCR. The table lists around 50,000 clones, about 75% of them singletons. Time point defined: cycle 4 day 1 (C4D1), after 5 to 7 weeks of nivolumab. Every patient had relapsed following autologous stem cell transplantation, and cohorts differed in brentuximab vedotin exposure. This specimen consisted of peripheral blood mononuclear cells (PBMCs), obtained before the fourth cycle of nivolumab. All receptors come from a human donor with classical Hodgkin lymphoma.

CDR3 sequence reads: CASSLASLRQGEGYLGETQYF. The DNA of the CDR3 is TGCGCCAGCAGCTTGGCCTCTTTAAGACAGGGAGAGGGTTATTTGGGGGAGACCCAGTACTTC. The chain uses TRBV5-1 and TRBJ2-5, with 7 bases fitting TRBD1. Germline values: CDR1 SGHRS, CDR2 YFSETQ. V dropped 0 bases and J dropped 5; count of bases not matched to a gene: 25. This CDR3 is 21 amino acids long. Together with reference TRBV5-1 and TRBJ2-5, the CDR3 gives the full variable domain: KAGVTQTPRYLIKTRGQQVTLSCSPISGHRSVSWYQQTPGQGLQFLFEYFSETQRNKGNFPGRFSGRQFSNSRSEMNVSTLELGDSALYLCASSLASLRQGEGYLGETQYFGPGTRLLVL.

The gene calls are TRBV6-1 and TRBJ2-1; 10 nucleotides agree with TRBD2. In germline, CDR1 is MNHNS, CDR2 SASEGT. The V and J ends lost 4 bases and 8 bases, in that order; junction bases with no gene match: 5. The CDR3 spans 14 residues. CDR3 in DNA: TGTGCCAGCAGTGTTAGCGGGAGGAGGTATGAGCAGTTCTTC. This translates into CASSVSGRRYEQFF.

The chain couples TRBV27 to TRBJ2-7; a possible D gene is TRBD2 (6 bases). The CDR3 has 12 residues. V lost 6 bases and J 7 bases, leaving 13 bases between the germline ends. Germline V CDR1 and CDR2: MNHEY, SMNVEV (reference sequence). CDR3 coding DNA: TGTGCCAGCAGCAGTCCCGCGGGGGAGCAGTACTTC. It encodes CASSSPAGEQYF.

The J gene is TRBJ2-3, the V gene TRBV7-9, with 8 positions matching TRBD1. V lost 3 bases to trimming and J lost 2 bases; unmatched junction nucleotides: 7. Germline CDR1 SEHNR, CDR2 FQNEAQ (reference sequence). The CDR3 runs 16 residues. As DNA, the CDR3 is TGTGCCAGCAGCTTGACAGGGGAAAGGGACACAGATACGCAGTATTTT. It translates to CASSLTGERDTDTQYF.

J is TRBJ2-7 and V is TRBV5-6; the D is unclear. The CDR3 has 13 residues. Trimming took off 0 bases at V and 3 bases at J, with 7 bases between the two ends. Germline CDR1 and CDR2: SGHDT and YYEEEE. The CDR3 reads CASSLGPHYEQYF. CDR3 sequence (DNA): TGTGCCAGCAGCTTGGGACCTCACTACGAGCAGTACTTC.

The V gene is TRBV5-5, the J gene TRBJ2-1; TRBD2 is a possible D gene (5 bases). V shed 3 bases and J shed 3 bases, with 7 bases lying between them. The CDR3 extends over 13 amino acids. Germline loops: CDR1 SGHKS, CDR2 YYEKEE (reference sequence). The CDR3 region has the DNA TGTGCCAGCAGCTACCGGGACTACAATGAGCAGTTCTTC. Amino acid sequence: CASSYRDYNEQFF.

This chain links TRBV5-1 with TRBJ1-1; 11 nucleotides line up with TRBD1. There are 14 residues in the CDR3. Germline V CDR1 and CDR2: SGHRS, YFSETQ. Unmatched junction bases numbered 2, after V lost 3 bases and J lost 4 bases. Here the CDR3 DNA reads TGCGCCAGCAGCTCCGGGACAGGGGGCACTGAAGCTTTCTTT. It is translated as CASSSGTGGTEAFF.

The chain carries TRBV7-8 and TRBJ2-1; 7 bases fit TRBD2. Germline V lookup: CDR1 SGHVS, CDR2 FQNEAQ. The V gene end was trimmed by 3 bases and the J gene end by 8 bases; junction bases not matched to a gene: 4. The CDR3 extends over 13 amino acids. In DNA, the CDR3 is TGTGCCAGCAGCTTGGGGACTAAGGATGAGCAGTTCTTC. Translated: CASSLGTKDEQFF.

The chain links TRBV7-9 to TRBJ2-5; D is possibly TRBD1 (6 bases). Germline values: CDR1 SEHNR, CDR2 FQNEAQ (reference sequence). The CDR3 has 15 residues. Trimming removed 3 bases from V and 4 bases from J, with 15 bases in between. CDR3 in amino acids: CASSLGTGPGETQYF. The CDR3 nucleotides are TGTGCCAGCAGCTTGGGTACAGGGCCGGGAGAGACCCAGTACTTC.

The chain couples TRBV28 to TRBJ2-3; 8 bases fit TRBD1. The CDR3 totals 22 residues. The germline V gene encodes CDR1 MDHEN and CDR2 SYDVKM. Trimming removed 5 bases from V and 0 bases from J; junction bases left unmatched: 25. The CDR3 reads CASSILGRWGQAEHPSTDTQYF. The CDR3 DNA reads TGTGCCAGCAGTATACTAGGGAGATGGGGACAGGCAGAACACCCTAGCACAGATACGCAGTATTTT.

CDR3 amino acids: CASTSGGSGTYNEQFF. CDR3 sequence (DNA): TGTGCCAGCACCTCCGGGGGTAGCGGGACTTACAATGAGCAGTTCTTC. The rearrangement joins TRBV9 to TRBJ2-1; TRBD2 matches 8 bases. With 6 bases clipped from V and 4 bases from J, the junction kept 12 bases outside the gene matches. The CDR3 runs 16 residues. Looked up from germline, CDR1 is SGDLS and CDR2 is YYNGEE.

The chain links TRBV6-5 to TRBJ1-2; 9 positions agree with TRBD1. Germline-derived CDR1 and CDR2 are MNHEY and SVGAGI. Trimming took 0 bases from V and 8 from J; bases not matched to a gene: 7. This CDR3 spans 15 amino acids. The CDR3 spells CASSYSTGTGYGYTF. In nucleotides, the CDR3 is TGTGCCAGCAGTTACTCGACCGGGACAGGGTACGGCTACACCTTC.

The V gene is TRBV4-3, the J gene TRBJ2-7; unclear D gene. Germline CDR1 LGHNA, CDR2 YSLEER. The CDR3 covers 16 residues. The V and J ends lost 0 bases and 2 bases respectively, with 14 bases between them. CDR3 sequence: CASSQDPQHRPYEQYF. The CDR3 DNA sequence: TGCGCCAGCAGCCAAGATCCACAACATAGGCCCTACGAGCAGTACTTC.